This TCR beta chain comes out of a study of T-cell reconstitution after alpha-beta-depleted transplantation in children. V lost 3 bases to trimming and J lost 5 bases; unmatched junction nucleotides: 5. The V gene's germline CDR1 is SQVTM and CDR2 ANQGSEA. This CDR3 contains 13 residues. Construction of the TCRbeta library involved unique molecular identifiers. TCRdb redid the calling of the PCR reads with MiXCR, one entry per CDR3 protein. The sample lists 700,000 or so distinct CDR3 sequences; about an eighth were seen once. This clonotype showed up many times. Its antigen is not identified. Notes on the study in general: Counts and diversity of T cells one year after transplant came mostly from newly produced T cells. Reportedly, roughly two months post-transplant, alpha-beta T cells arose from several hundred expanded graft clones. Diversity of TCRbeta at day 60 was high in some patients, arising from surviving recipient T cells and thymic progenitors.

This receptor was taken from a girl under 10 years old with congenital amegakaryocytic thrombocytopenia, due to receive a stem cell transplant. The sequencing here drew on PBMCs, taken before TCRalphabeta/CD19-depleted stem cell transplant. This sequence joins TRBV29-1 and TRBJ2-5, with 8 bases fitting TRBD1. The CDR3 DNA reads TGCAGCGTTGAGGGGACAGGCTTGGAGACCCAGTACTTC. It is translated as CSVEGTGLETQYF.